This TCR beta chain stems from a study of blood T cells in healthy people across ages. Then a second PCR, running roughly 6 to 11 cycles, was carried out with a sample-barcoded 5' primer and a J-beta primer mix. From the 5' RACE reads, TCRdb called clonotypes with MiXCR, one entry per CDR3 protein. The sample includes approximately 1,700,000 distinct CDR3 sequences, more than 35% of them seen just once. The CDR3 length is 13 residues. Germline V gene data show CDR1 as SQVTM and CDR2 as ANQGSEA. Unmatched junction bases numbered 5, after V lost 4 bases and J lost 3 bases. This clonotype occurred a few times.

The sequence came from a human donor in good health. V gene TRBV29-1 combines with J gene TRBJ1-2, with 7 bases aligning to TRBD1. Sequenced: blood. The CDR3 region is CSVAVGGDYGYTF. CDR3 in DNA: TGCAGCGTTGCGGTAGGGGGCGACTATGGCTACACCTTC.